This T cell receptor (beta chain) is from a study of T cell repertoires in cytomegalovirus infection. Study summary: Shared public TCR beta signatures pointed to both CMV infection and a matching HLA type.

TCRdb processed the reads anew with MiXCR; each CDR3 protein has one entry. The sample yields around 900,000 distinct CDR3 sequences, under 40% seen once. Germline loops: CDR1 MGHRA, CDR2 YSYEKL. V was pared by 0 bases and J by 8 bases, with 11 bases between. The CDR3 length is 14 residues. Study observations and caveats: People with CMV and the relevant HLA were identified by cumulative public TCR beta family frequency.

This clonotype was counted a few times. No antigen is known for it. The receptor was derived from a human donor in good health (CMV status not recorded). Some clones in this sample may be carry-over from other donors' samples. The rearrangement links TRBV4-1 to TRBJ2-1; a weak D match, TRBD1 (5 bases). The sample was cultured CD8+ T cells from PBMCs, taken from culture after CMV antigen stimulation. The CDR3 is CASSQDWQGYEQFF. The DNA for the CDR3 is TGCGCCAGCAGCCAAGATTGGCAGGGCTATGAGCAGTTCTTC.